The TCR beta chain under discussion was sequenced for a study of cytomegalovirus exposure and HLA in healthy donors. In germline, CDR1 is SGHRS, CDR2 YFSETQ. Trimming at V came to 2 bases and at J to 4 bases, leaving 4 bases not matched to a gene. The CDR3 spans 15 residues. Primers included in the PCR were 60 Vbeta and 13 Jbeta primers. Data came from immunoSEQ multiplex PCR; TCRdb stores just in-frame clones and leaves some out. The sample includes around 65,000 clones, roughly 85% of them seen just once. The chain uses TRBV5-1 and TRBJ2-3; TRBD2 matches at 10 bases. This sequence originates from a female donor in good health and CMV-seronegative. The material sequenced was PBMCs. CDR3 loop: CASSLAGGRSDTQYF. As DNA, the CDR3 is TGCGCCAGCAGCTTAGCGGGGGGGCGGTCAGATACGCAGTATTTT.